This T cell receptor (beta chain) was recorded in a study of cytomegalovirus exposure and HLA in healthy donors. The PCR employed 60 Vbeta primers together with 13 Jbeta primers. Sequencing used immunoSEQ multiplex PCR; TCRdb keeps in-frame clones, though not all of them. Of fewer than 300,000 clones in the sample, roughly 88% are singletons; the top ten hold roughly 4%. V dropped 4 bases and J dropped 2; count of bases not matched to a gene: 12. In germline, CDR1 is SQVTM, CDR2 ANQGSEA. The CDR3 spans 16 residues. The sequencing sample was made of PBMCs. The chain recombines TRBV29-1 with TRBJ2-7; TRBD2 aligns across 9 bases. The TCR sequence derives from a man between 40 and 49 years old in good health and CMV-seropositive. CDR3 nucleotides: TGCAGCGTTGGTTGGCTAGCGGGAAGCAGGACCTACGAGCAGTACTTC. It yields the protein CSVGWLAGSRTYEQYF.